These 26 T cell receptor beta chains were all obtained from the same sample, sequenced in a study of human T cells and chemical hapten exposure. TCRdb processed the RACE reads anew with MiXCR; each CDR3 protein has one entry. This table holds a few hundred thousand distinct CDR3 sequences, approximately 8.6% found once. Time point: pre-sensitization, week 0. Specified treatment: therapeutic diphenylcyclopropenone sensitization with weekly scalp DPC. The starting material was whole blood, obtained in connection with sensitization to the hapten diphenylcyclopropenone (DPC). These receptors all come from a woman aged 40 to 50 with alopecia areata. Some clones in this sample may be carry-over from other donors' samples.

This clonotype was seen a few times. The J gene is TRBJ2-7, the V gene TRBV6-6; 8 bases line up with TRBD2. Trimming took 6 bases from V and 3 from J; bases not matched to a gene: 10. The CDR3 totals 15 residues. Per germline, CDR1 MNHNY and CDR2 SVGAGI (reference sequence). CDR3 DNA sequence: TGTGCCAGCAGCCCGGGGGGGACGGGGGACTACGAGCAGTACTTC. Amino acid sequence: CASSPGGTGDYEQYF.

This clonotype was detected only a few times. In DNA form, the CDR3 reads TGTGCCACCTCCTTTGGGAGCGGGACCTACAATGAGCAGTTCTTC. Its translation is CATSFGSGTYNEQFF. The chain couples TRBV15 to TRBJ2-1; the match to TRBD2 covers 7 bases. This CDR3 is 15 amino acids long. Germline V gives CDR1 LNHNV, CDR2 YYDKDF (reference sequence). The J segment lost 2 bases and the V segment lost 8 bases, leaving 9 bases of the junction unmatched.

V gene TRBV12-3 or TRBV12-4 combines with J gene TRBJ1-5, with D perhaps TRBD1 (6 bases). V was clipped by 3 bases and J by 0 bases, with 9 bases between them. The CDR3 length is 15 residues. Here the CDR3 DNA reads TGTGCCAGCAGTTTGACAGGATATAGCAATCAGCCCCAGCATTTT. Translated: CASSLTGYSNQPQHF.

The chain employs TRBV13 and TRBJ2-1, with D maybe TRBD2 (7 bases). Trimming shortened V by 6 bases and J by 5 bases, and 20 bases separated the two germline ends. Germline V gene data show CDR1 as PRHDT and CDR2 as FYEKMQ (reference sequence). The CDR3 sequence is 16 residues long. This CDR3 is CASSRLLLGGDNEQFF. Here the CDR3 DNA reads TGTGCCAGCAGTAGATTACTTCTAGGGGGGGACAATGAGCAGTTCTTC.

This clonotype was seen only a few times. V and J are TRBV7-2 and TRBJ2-1; 8 bases match TRBD1. The V segment lost 2 bases and the J segment 7 bases; nucleotides outside the gene matches: 4. This CDR3 contains 14 residues. Germline CDR1 and CDR2: SGHTA and FQGNSA. The CDR3 DNA follows: TGTGCCAGCAGCTTACAGGGGGCGCGGAATGAGCAGTTCTTC. Translation: CASSLQGARNEQFF.

This chain connects TRBV5-1 to TRBJ2-1; 11 positions agree with TRBD2. CDR3 length: 16 amino acids. CDR1 is SGHRS and CDR2 is YFSETQ in the germline V gene. J lost 3 bases, V lost 4 bases, and 6 bases had no gene match. The CDR3 nucleotides read TGCGCCAGCAGCCTACAAACTAGCGGGGGCTACAATGAGCAGTTCTTC. This sequence encodes CASSLQTSGGYNEQFF.

This clonotype was counted many times. CDR3 nucleotide sequence: TGCAGTGCTATCCCTAGGGTGGAGCGTGAGCAGTTCTTC. Translated, it gives CSAIPRVEREQFF. The chain carries TRBV20-1 and TRBJ2-1; D call uncertain. Between the trimmed V and J ends, which lost 4 bases and 9 bases, there was a span of 16 bases. CDR1 DFQATT and CDR2 SNEGSKA come from the germline V gene (reference sequence). The CDR3 runs 13 residues.

The rearrangement joins TRBV7-2 to TRBJ2-7, with a tentative D call TRBD1 (7 bases). The CDR3 totals 13 residues. Germline V gene lookup returns CDR1 SGHTA and CDR2 FQGNSA. V gave up 7 bases and J gave up 4 bases, with 14 bases separating them. CDR3 DNA: TGTGCCAGCACATCAGGGGGGAAATACGAGCAGTACTTC. Protein: CASTSGGKYEQYF.

This clonotype was detected only a few times. This CDR3 is CASSSEGGNTEAFF. The CDR3 coding sequence is TGTGCCAGCAGCTCAGAAGGGGGCAACACTGAAGCTTTCTTT. J is TRBJ1-1 and V is TRBV7-2; TRBD1 matches at 7 bases. Losses at the gene ends were 4 bases for V and 2 bases for J; bases not matched to a gene: 4. This CDR3 spans 14 amino acids. The germline CDR1 and CDR2 sequences are SGHTA and FQGNSA.

Only a few counts were recorded for this clonotype. The chain couples TRBV11-2 to TRBJ1-6; D remains unclear. Trimming removed 2 bases from V and 4 bases from J, with 9 bases in between. Germline V CDR1 and CDR2: SGHAT, FQNNGV. This CDR3 is 15 amino acids long. Here the CDR3 reads CASSLSEGYNSPLHF. CDR3 sequence (DNA): TGTGCCAGCAGCTTATCGGAGGGATATAATTCACCCCTCCACTTT.

This clonotype was seen a few times. This chain links TRBV6-2 or TRBV6-3 with TRBJ2-2; a possible D gene is TRBD1 (6 bases). Germline CDR1 MNHEY, CDR2 SVGEGT. Trimming left V 5 bases short and J 4 bases short, with 17 bases between. The CDR3 sequence is 16 residues long. CDR3 DNA sequence: TGTGCCAGCAGTCCTCCGGGACAACTCGTCACCGGGGAGCTGTTTTTT. This translates into CASSPPGQLVTGELFF.

This clonotype was seen a handful of times. The genes are TRBV28 and TRBJ1-2; D unclear. Germline lookup yields CDR1 MDHEN and CDR2 SYDVKM. CDR3 length: 13 amino acids. The V end lost 3 bases, the J end lost 4 bases, and 9 bases lay between the germline ends. CDR3 DNA: TGTGCCAGCAGTTTTGTTGACATCTATGGCTACACCTTC. This gives the protein CASSFVDIYGYTF.

There are a few counts of this clonotype. V and J are TRBV7-8 and TRBJ1-2, with D possibly matching TRBD1 (6 bases). Trimming removed 5 bases at V and 2 bases at J, with 15 bases between. CDR1 and CDR2 (germline): SGHVS, FQNEAQ. The CDR3 totals 15 residues. The CDR3 reads CASSPEGGRNYGYTF. The CDR3 DNA is TGTGCCAGCAGCCCCGAAGGGGGGCGAAACTATGGCTACACCTTC.

The sample holds a few counts of this clonotype. The gene calls are TRBV7-9 and TRBJ2-5; TRBD2 is a possible D gene (6 bases). The V end lost 5 bases, the J end lost 5 bases, and 12 bases lay between the germline ends. CDR1 is SEHNR and CDR2 is FQNEAQ in the germline V gene (reference sequence). CDR3 size: 13 residues. The CDR3 loop is CASSTGGSETQYF. The DNA for the CDR3 is TGTGCCAGCAGCACTGGGGGGTCGGAGACCCAGTACTTC. The variable domain in full, with the rest retrieved from reference TRBV7-9 and TRBJ2-5, is DTGVSQNPRHKITKRGQNVTFRCDPISEHNRLYWYRQTLGQGPEFLTYFQNEAQLEKSRLLSDRFSAERPKGSFSTLEIQRTEQGDSAMYLCASSTGGSETQYFGPGTRLLVL.

This clonotype was seen a few times. The chain combines TRBV9 with TRBJ2-1; D unclear. This CDR3 is built from 16 residues. Looked up from germline, CDR1 is SGDLS and CDR2 is YYNGEE. V shed 3 bases and J shed 0 bases, with 13 bases lying between them. CDR3: CASSDPGSSSYNEQFF. CDR3 nucleotide sequence: TGTGCCAGCAGCGATCCAGGTTCGAGCTCCTACAATGAGCAGTTCTTC.

This clonotype occurred many times. The V and J genes are TRBV28 and TRBJ1-5; D uncertain. Per germline, CDR1 MDHEN and CDR2 SYDVKM. Between the trimmed V and J ends, which lost 4 bases and 0 bases, there was a span of 4 bases. CDR3 size: 13 residues. The CDR3, as DNA: TGTGCCAGCAGTTCCTATAGCAATCAGCCCCAGCATTTT. The encoded protein is CASSSYSNQPQHF.

This clonotype was detected only a few times. The V gene is TRBV18, the J gene TRBJ1-5; D is uncertain. Germline assignment: CDR1 KGHSH and CDR2 LQKENI. This CDR3 has 15 amino acids. Trimming shortened V by 3 bases and J by 2 bases, and 11 bases separated the two germline ends. The CDR3 sequence: CASSPGLTGNQPQHF. Written as DNA, the CDR3 is TGTGCCAGCTCACCCGGACTTACGGGCAATCAGCCCCAGCATTTT.

This clonotype was counted between two and nine times. At one boundary the junction diverges from the germline segment, which might be a read error. V and J are TRBV2 and TRBJ1-2; a possible D gene is TRBD1 (6 bases). CDR3 size: 14 residues. The germline V gene encodes CDR1 SNHLY and CDR2 FYNNEI. The CDR3 sequence: CVSKTRQAFYGYTF. CDR3 nucleotides: TGTGTCAGCAAGACAAGACAGGCCTTCTATGGCTACACCTTC.

This clonotype has more than one count but fewer than ten. The chain is built from TRBV19 and TRBJ2-3; D gene unclear. With 2 bases removed from V and 6 bases from J, the gap between germline ends came to 18 bases. Looked up from germline, CDR1 is LNHDA and CDR2 is SQIVND (reference sequence). This CDR3 has 16 residues. This CDR3 is CASSITDLQGRDTQYF. The CDR3, as DNA: TGTGCCAGTAGTATAACAGATCTACAAGGTCGCGATACGCAGTATTTT.

V is TRBV12-3 or TRBV12-4 and J is TRBJ2-7, with 8 bases identical to TRBD1. The CDR3 is 14 amino acids. V lost 5 bases to trimming and J lost 5 bases; unmatched junction nucleotides: 8. The CDR3 protein is CASSPEDRAHEQYF. The CDR3 DNA sequence: TGTGCCAGCAGTCCAGAGGACAGGGCCCACGAGCAGTACTTC.

This clonotype was found a few times. This chain joins TRBV12-3 or TRBV12-4 and TRBJ1-1, with TRBD1 as a possible D gene (6 bases). Trimming removed 6 bases at V and 6 bases at J, with 14 bases between. CDR3 length: 13 residues. The CDR3 coding sequence is TGTGCCAGCAGGTCCAGGGGTAGCGCTGAAGCTTTCTTT. Amino acid sequence: CASRSRGSAEAFF.

This rearrangement joins TRBV20-1 to TRBJ2-3; tentative D call: TRBD1 (6 bases). This CDR3 has 15 amino acids. Germline assignment: CDR1 DFQATT and CDR2 SNEGSKA (reference sequence). Trimming removed 5 bases at V and 0 bases at J, with 15 bases between. This CDR3 reads CSAPSAGQSTDTQYF. Written as DNA, the CDR3 is TGCAGTGCTCCCTCCGCAGGACAGAGCACAGATACGCAGTATTTT.

The genes are TRBV29-1 and TRBJ1-2, with 7 bases identical to TRBD1. The CDR3 has 14 amino acids. The ends lost 5 bases at V and 2 bases at J; junction bases unmatched: 8. Per the germline V gene, CDR1 is SQVTM and CDR2 is ANQGSEA. CDR3 in DNA: TGCAGCGTTACCCCGACAGGGCCCAACTATGGCTACACCTTC. Encoded protein: CSVTPTGPNYGYTF.

In nucleotides, the CDR3 is TGTGCCAGCAGCATAAAGCCTCCGGACAGTGGGGCTGAAGCTTTCTTT. Protein sequence: CASSIKPPDSGAEAFF. This chain uses TRBV7-9 with TRBJ1-1; maybe TRBD1 (6 bases). V was shortened by 5 bases and J by 6 bases, with 22 bases between the two germline ends. CDR1 is SEHNR and CDR2 is FQNEAQ in the germline V gene (reference sequence). The CDR3 is 16 amino acids.

The table lists this clonotype with many counts. The gene calls are TRBV10-2 and TRBJ1-4; D ambiguous. The V and J ends lost 6 bases and 4 bases respectively, with 21 bases between them. Germline lookup yields CDR1 WSHSY and CDR2 SAAADI. CDR3 length: 17 residues. Here the CDR3 reads CASSDPTGPSGNEKLFF. CDR3 in DNA: TGCGCCAGCAGCGACCCAACCGGGCCCTCGGGTAATGAAAAACTGTTTTTT.

This clonotype was counted a few times. V usage is TRBV20-1 and J usage is TRBJ2-7, with D maybe TRBD1 (6 bases). Germline CDR1 is DFQATT and CDR2 is SNEGSKA (reference sequence). The CDR3 is 13 residues long. Trimming removed 1 base from V and 7 bases from J, with 14 bases in between. CDR3 residues: CSARVGGQQEQYF. The CDR3 DNA follows: TGCAGTGCTAGAGTTGGGGGACAACAAGAGCAGTACTTC.